The 29 T cell receptor beta chains below all came from one sample that was sequenced in a study of identical twins. TCRdb redid the calling of the 5' RACE reads with MiXCR, one entry per CDR3 protein. The table shows some 330,000 distinct CDR3 sequences, with roughly 10% occurring only once. The sample was naive T cells sorted from blood. The source of these receptors is a woman in her forties or fifties in good health.

The chain has TRBV7-8 and TRBJ2-3; 12 nucleotides line up with TRBD2. With 0 bases clipped from V and 0 bases from J, the junction kept 7 bases outside the gene matches. The CDR3 covers 19 residues. Germline V gene lookup returns CDR1 SGHVS and CDR2 FQNEAQ. Written as DNA, the CDR3 is TGTGCCAGCAGCTTAGCGGAAGGACTAGCGGGACCCAGCACAGATACGCAGTATTTT. Translating gives CASSLAEGLAGPSTDTQYF.

The CDR3 DNA reads TGCAGTGCTGATGACAGGAAAGAGACCCAGTACTTC. Amino acids: CSADDRKETQYF. The chain carries TRBV20-1 and TRBJ2-5; possibly TRBD1 for D (6 bases). The CDR3 is 12 amino acids. With 5 bases removed from V and 3 bases from J, the gap between germline ends came to 10 bases. Germline CDR1 reads DFQATT; CDR2 reads SNEGSKA (reference sequence).

The table lists this clonotype with a few counts. This chain joins TRBV20-1 and TRBJ1-1; D unclear. From germline, CDR1 is DFQATT and CDR2 SNEGSKA (reference sequence). There are 13 residues in the CDR3. V was trimmed by 1 base and J by 2 bases, leaving 8 bases between them. As DNA, the CDR3 is TGCAGTGCTAGAGGGGATTTAAACACTGAAGCTTTCTTT. Its translation: CSARGDLNTEAFF.

This clonotype was observed a handful of times. For the CDR3, the DNA is TGTGCCAGCAGCTTAGATCCGGGACTAGCGGGATATGAGCAGTTCTTC. It codes for CASSLDPGLAGYEQFF. The chain links TRBV7-8 to TRBJ2-1; 13 bases agree with TRBD2. Germline assignment: CDR1 SGHVS and CDR2 FQNEAQ. The V and J ends lost 1 base and 8 bases, in that order; junction bases with no gene match: 5. This CDR3 comprises 16 residues.

For the CDR3, the DNA is TGTGCCAGCAGTTACAGGACTAGCGGGAGGGCCGACAATGAGCAGTTCTTC. It yields the protein CASSYRTSGRADNEQFF. The genes are TRBV6-5 and TRBJ2-1; 15 bases are a match to TRBD2. V dropped 2 bases and J dropped 5; count of bases not matched to a gene: 4. The germline V gene has CDR1 MNHEY and CDR2 SVGAGI. The CDR3 runs to 17 residues.

At least ten counts were recorded for this clonotype. The J gene is TRBJ2-7, the V gene TRBV7-2; 8 nucleotides match TRBD1. CDR1 and CDR2 from the germline V gene are SGHTA and FQGNSA. The CDR3 loop spans 14 amino acids. With V trimmed by 5 bases and J by 3 bases, 6 bases remained unmatched. CDR3 sequence: CASSPGTGGYEQYV. CDR3 sequence (DNA): TGTGCCAGCAGCCCCGGTACAGGGGGCTACGAGCAGTACGTC.

This clonotype was counted many times. This chain links TRBV5-5 with TRBJ2-1, with 8 bases identical to TRBD1. V shed 2 bases and J 10 bases; nucleotides not matched to a gene: 11. This CDR3 spans 15 amino acids. Germline V gene data show CDR1 as SGHKS and CDR2 as YYEKEE (reference sequence). CDR3 sequence: CASSFFGQGAIEQFF. DNA for the CDR3: TGTGCCAGCAGCTTTTTCGGTCAGGGGGCTATCGAGCAGTTCTTC.

This clonotype was picked up a small number of times. V usage is TRBV7-9 and J usage is TRBJ2-1; 9 nucleotides agree with TRBD2. This CDR3 contains 15 residues. Trimming removed 6 bases from V and 3 bases from J; junction bases left unmatched: 6. The germline V gene has CDR1 SEHNR and CDR2 FQNEAQ (reference sequence). The CDR3 reads CASSFSGSNYNEQFF. The CDR3 DNA sequence: TGTGCCAGCAGTTTTAGCGGGAGTAACTACAATGAGCAGTTCTTC.

The V and J genes are TRBV4-1 and TRBJ1-5; TRBD1 is a possible D gene (5 bases). The germline V and J ends were trimmed by 2 bases and 2 bases, with 13 bases remaining between them. The CDR3 is made up of 16 amino acids. The V gene's germline CDR1 is MGHRA and CDR2 YSYEKL. The DNA of the CDR3 is TGCGCCAGCAGCCAACGTTCTCCGGGGGGCAATCAGCCCCAGCATTTT. It codes for CASSQRSPGGNQPQHF.

This clonotype appeared many times. The chain carries TRBV5-1 and TRBJ2-1; TRBD2 matches 11 bases. The CDR3 is 15 residues long. With V trimmed by 2 bases and J by 8 bases, 6 bases remained unmatched. Germline CDR1 is SGHRS and CDR2 is YFSETQ. This chain's CDR3 is CASSFLAGGSDEQFF. The CDR3 DNA reads TGCGCCAGCAGCTTCCTAGCGGGGGGAAGCGATGAGCAGTTCTTC.

The chain has TRBV12-3 or TRBV12-4 and TRBJ1-5; D gene unclear. Trimming removed 2 bases from V and 2 bases from J, with 7 bases in between. The CDR3 length is 14 residues. CDR3 sequence (DNA): TGTGCCAGCAGTTTATCCTCTGGCAATCAGCCCCAGCATTTT. Its translation: CASSLSSGNQPQHF.

The J gene is TRBJ2-6, the V gene TRBV13; TRBD1 matches at 7 bases. The junction had 5 bases not matched to a gene; V was cut back by 3 bases and J by 0 bases. The CDR3 is 17 amino acids. CDR1 is PRHDT, CDR2 FYEKMQ, per germline (reference sequence). The CDR3, as DNA: TGTGCCAGCAGCTTCGGACAGGCAACCTCTGGGGCCAACGTCCTGACTTTC. Protein: CASSFGQATSGANVLTF.

Many counts were recorded for this clonotype. This chain connects TRBV20-1 to TRBJ1-3, with D unclear. CDR3 length: 12 residues. Trimming removed 1 base from V and 7 bases from J, with 8 bases in between. Per germline, CDR1 DFQATT and CDR2 SNEGSKA (reference sequence). CDR3 region: CSARGLQNTIYF. CDR3 nucleotide sequence: TGCAGTGCTAGAGGTCTTCAGAACACCATATATTTT.

Remarks on this clonotype: A read error is possible here, since a much larger clone lies one base away. The chain has TRBV3-1 and TRBJ2-2; 10 positions match TRBD2. Germline V gene lookup returns CDR1 LGHDT and CDR2 YNNKEL (reference sequence). The CDR3 contains 15 residues. DNA of the CDR3: TGTGCCAGCAGACAAGCGGGAGGGCTTGGCGGGGAGCTGTTTTTT. Translation: CASRQAGGLGGELFF.

The chain recombines TRBV27 with TRBJ2-3; tentatively, D is TRBD2 (5 bases). From germline, CDR1 is MNHEY and CDR2 SMNVEV (reference sequence). Trimming shortened V by 5 bases and J by 3 bases, and 12 bases separated the two germline ends. This CDR3 comprises 14 residues. As DNA, the CDR3 is TGTGCCAGCAGTGGCCGACTATCTACAGATACGCAGTATTTT. Translating gives CASSGRLSTDTQYF.

This clonotype came up a few times. V and J are TRBV2 and TRBJ2-2; D may be TRBD2 (6 bases). The CDR3 is 15 amino acids. Germline V gene data show CDR1 as SNHLY and CDR2 as FYNNEI. V was cut by 5 bases and J by 1 base, with 11 bases left in between. The CDR3 loop reads CASSRERGNTGELFF. The CDR3 DNA follows: TGTGCCAGCAGTCGGGAGAGGGGGAACACCGGGGAGCTGTTTTTT.

This clonotype was seen only a few times. This rearrangement joins TRBV10-3 to TRBJ1-3; TRBD1 matches 8 bases. This CDR3 has 14 amino acids. The V segment lost 8 bases and the J segment 4 bases; nucleotides outside the gene matches: 7. Germline lookup yields CDR1 ENHRY and CDR2 SYGVKD. The chain's CDR3 is CAIDDRGVGNTIYF. CDR3 bases: TGTGCCATCGACGACAGGGGAGTGGGAAACACCATATATTTT.

This clonotype has at least ten counts. V usage is TRBV2 and J usage is TRBJ1-1; TRBD1 aligns across 8 bases. The CDR3 has 17 amino acids. Germline CDR1 reads SNHLY; CDR2 reads FYNNEI. V trimming: 3 bases; J trimming: 1 base; junction bases outside the gene matches: 10. The CDR3 here is CASSEFMAGGTNTEAFF. The CDR3 nucleotides are TGTGCCAGCAGTGAGTTTATGGCAGGGGGCACGAACACTGAAGCTTTCTTT.

This clonotype was counted a few times. The chain has TRBV14 and TRBJ2-7; the D is unclear. The V end was cut by 1 base, the J end by 2 bases, with 12 bases between. Germline loops: CDR1 SGHDN, CDR2 FVKESK. This CDR3 comprises 15 residues. The CDR3 region has the DNA TGTGCCAGCAGCCAAGGTAAAGGTTGGGCCTACGAGCAGTACTTC. Translating it yields CASSQGKGWAYEQYF.

This clonotype was recorded a few times. The rearrangement joins TRBV7-2 to TRBJ1-1, with D unclear. The germline V gene encodes CDR1 SGHTA and CDR2 FQGNSA. Trimming removed 3 bases at V and 6 bases at J, with 11 bases between. The CDR3 is 13 residues long. The CDR3 coding sequence is TGTGCCAGCAGCTTTAAAACCGGCGCTGAAGCTTTCTTT. Encoded protein: CASSFKTGAEAFF.

This clonotype was seen at least ten times. The CDR3 DNA reads as TGCGCCAGCAGCTTGGGGTTTAATAGACTCAACCATTACAATGAGCAGTTCTTC. Amino acids: CASSLGFNRLNHYNEQFF. This chain joins TRBV5-1 and TRBJ2-1; D remains ambiguous. Germline values: CDR1 SGHRS, CDR2 YFSETQ. The V end lost 0 bases, the J end lost 4 bases, and 20 bases lay between the germline ends. This CDR3 is 18 amino acids long.

Here the CDR3 reads CSAPGPRGAGELFF. DNA of the CDR3: TGCAGTGCTCCGGGACCCCGCGGGGCCGGGGAGCTGTTTTTT. The rearrangement joins TRBV20-1 to TRBJ2-2; the D gene is possibly TRBD2 (6 bases). Between the trimmed V and J ends, which lost 5 bases and 6 bases, there was a span of 16 bases. This CDR3 has 14 residues. Germline values: CDR1 DFQATT, CDR2 SNEGSKA (reference sequence).

This clonotype appeared many times. J is TRBJ2-5 and V is TRBV7-9; D call uncertain. Germline V gene sequence: CDR1 SEHNR, CDR2 FQNEAQ (reference sequence). The V end was cut by 6 bases, the J end by 5 bases, with 16 bases between. The CDR3 covers 14 residues. The chain's CDR3 is CASRTASSRETQYF. CDR3 coding DNA: TGTGCCAGCAGAACCGCTAGTTCCCGGGAGACCCAGTACTTC. Together with reference TRBV7-9 and TRBJ2-5, the CDR3 gives the full variable domain: DTGVSQNPRHKITKRGQNVTFRCDPISEHNRLYWYRQTLGQGPEFLTYFQNEAQLEKSRLLSDRFSAERPKGSFSTLEIQRTEQGDSAMYLCASRTASSRETQYFGPGTRLLVL.

This clonotype has ten or more counts. The gene calls are TRBV29-1 and TRBJ2-5, with D unclear. V lost 6 bases to trimming and J lost 5 bases, with 16 bases between them. In germline, CDR1 is SQVTM, CDR2 ANQGSEA. This CDR3 contains 13 residues. The CDR3 protein is CSVSPGFLETQYF. DNA for the CDR3: TGCAGCGTCTCGCCAGGCTTTTTGGAGACCCAGTACTTC.

This clonotype was seen ten or more times. Germline and junction disagree at one end, which may indicate a read error. The genes are TRBV5-1 and TRBJ1-1; D is undetermined. This CDR3 spans 12 amino acids. CDR1 and CDR2 (germline): SGHRS, YFSETQ. This CDR3 is CASSLLNTEAFF. The DNA of the CDR3 is TGTGCCAGCAGCTTGCTCAACACTGAAGCTTTCTTT.

This chain links TRBV12-3 or TRBV12-4 with TRBJ2-5; TRBD1 might be the D (5 bases). There are 14 residues in the CDR3. V was trimmed by 5 bases and J by 7 bases, leaving 17 bases between them. The CDR3 loop is CASSPPGVGRTQYF. The DNA of the CDR3 is TGTGCCAGCAGTCCCCCCGGAGTGGGGCGGACCCAGTACTTC.

This clonotype was counted ten times or more. DNA for the CDR3: TGCAGTTCCAGGACTAGCCTTGGTGAGCAGTTCTTC. Protein product: CSSRTSLGEQFF. V gene TRBV20-1 combines with J gene TRBJ2-1, with 8 bases fitting TRBD2. Germline CDR1 and CDR2: DFQATT and SNEGSKA (reference sequence). The V gene end was trimmed by 8 bases and the J gene end by 9 bases; junction bases not matched to a gene: 9. The CDR3 runs to 12 residues.

CDR3 bases: TGTGCCAGTAGAGAACAGGATCTTGGCTACACCTTC. This gives the protein CASREQDLGYTF. V is TRBV6-1 and J is TRBJ1-2, with TRBD1 as a possible D gene (5 bases). Germline CDR1 reads MNHNS; CDR2 reads SASEGT. Deletions cut 9 bases from V and 7 bases from J, with 15 bases between. The CDR3 totals 12 residues.

This clonotype was detected ten times or more. The gene calls are TRBV12-3 or TRBV12-4 and TRBJ2-5; a weak D match, TRBD2 (6 bases). V lost 7 bases and J lost 5, with 11 bases in between. This CDR3 contains 12 residues. CDR3 nucleotides: TGTGCCAGCACGGGGGACGTGGAGACCCAGTACTTC. Amino acid sequence: CASTGDVETQYF.